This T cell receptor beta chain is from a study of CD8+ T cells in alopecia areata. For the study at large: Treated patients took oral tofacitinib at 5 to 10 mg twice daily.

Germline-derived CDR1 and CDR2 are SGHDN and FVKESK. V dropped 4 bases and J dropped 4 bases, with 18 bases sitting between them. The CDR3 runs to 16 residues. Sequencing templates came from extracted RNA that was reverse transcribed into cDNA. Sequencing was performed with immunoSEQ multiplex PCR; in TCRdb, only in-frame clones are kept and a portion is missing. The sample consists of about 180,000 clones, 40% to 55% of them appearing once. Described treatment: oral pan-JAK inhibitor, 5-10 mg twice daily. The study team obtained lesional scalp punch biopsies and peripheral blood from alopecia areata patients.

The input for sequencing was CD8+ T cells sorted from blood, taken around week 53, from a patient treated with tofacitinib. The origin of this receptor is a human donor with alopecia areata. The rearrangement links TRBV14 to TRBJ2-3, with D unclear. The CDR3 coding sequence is TGTGCCAGCAGCCTGACAAACTTGGGTGTTTCAGATACGCAGTATTTT. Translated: CASSLTNLGVSDTQYF.